What follows are 29 T cell receptor beta chains derived from one specimen sequenced in a study of blood T cell repertoires in COVID-19. Produced via immunoSEQ multiplex PCR; TCRdb's table is partial and in-frame only. The table has more than 300,000 clones, about 87% seen once; the top ten hold 1.5% to 2%. Sequenced: peripheral blood. The receptors stem from a woman aged 25-40 years with COVID-19, enrolled during active disease.

In regard to this clone: The same CDR3 can be traced to other DNA sequences in this sample. The V call is TRBV29-1, the J call TRBJ1-2; tentative D call: TRBD1 (5 bases). CDR1 is SQVTM, CDR2 ANQGSEA, per germline. The V and J ends lost 0 bases and 4 bases respectively, with 12 bases between them. The CDR3 extends over 14 amino acids. The CDR3 loop reads CSVEEGGVGYGYTF. CDR3 sequence (DNA): TGCAGCGTTGAAGAAGGAGGGGTTGGCTATGGCTACACCTTC. Supplemented by reference TRBV29-1 and TRBJ1-2, the full variable domain reads SAVISQKPSRDICQRGTSLTIQCQVDSQVTMMFWYRQQPGQSLTLIATANQGSEATYESGFVIDKFPISRPNLTFSTLTVSNMSPEDSSIYLCSVEEGGVGYGYTFGSGTRLTVV.

The rearrangement joins TRBV4-1 to TRBJ1-2, with D hard to call. Germline CDR1 is MGHRA and CDR2 is YSYEKL. The ends were cut back, 4 bases at V and 0 bases at J, with 12 bases in the middle. This CDR3 comprises 15 residues. Written as DNA, the CDR3 is TGCGCCAGCAGCCCAAGCGCCGTCGCTAACTATGGCTACACCTTC. This encodes CASSPSAVANYGYTF.

This clone appeared once. The V gene is TRBV29-1, the J gene TRBJ2-1; 9 bases align to TRBD2. Trimming took 5 bases from V and 3 from J; bases not matched to a gene: 5. Germline V gene data show CDR1 as SQVTM and CDR2 as ANQGSEA. CDR3 length: 14 residues. CDR3 amino acids: CSVKAGGLYNEQFF. DNA for the CDR3: TGCAGCGTTAAAGCGGGGGGCCTCTACAATGAGCAGTTCTTC.

V and J are TRBV7-9 and TRBJ2-6, with a possible D match to TRBD2 (6 bases). Germline V gene lookup returns CDR1 SEHNR and CDR2 FQNEAQ (reference sequence). The CDR3 is 16 residues long. Trimming took off 7 bases at V and 2 bases at J, with 15 bases between the two ends. CDR3 DNA sequence: TGTGCCAGCACCCCTAGTACGGGGGCTGGGGCCAACGTCCTGACTTTC. This sequence encodes CASTPSTGAGANVLTF.

The CDR3 sequence: CASSKGQVGTDTQYF. CDR3 coding DNA: TGTGCCAGCAGCAAAGGACAGGTCGGAACAGATACGCAGTATTTT. This chain uses TRBV3-1 (or the pseudogene TRBV3-2) with TRBJ2-3; 7 bases are shared with TRBD1. The J segment lost 3 bases and the V segment lost 5 bases, leaving 8 bases of the junction unmatched. Germline lookup yields CDR1 LGHDT and CDR2 YNNKEL (reference sequence). The CDR3 is 15 amino acids.

Here the CDR3 reads CASSPSDRGYNEQFF. The CDR3 bases are TGTGCCAGCAGTCCCTCCGACAGGGGCTACAATGAGCAGTTCTTC. The chain links TRBV27 to TRBJ2-1; 8 bases match TRBD1. J lost 3 bases, V lost 5 bases, and 6 bases had no gene match. The germline gives CDR1 MNHEY, CDR2 SMNVEV (reference sequence). The CDR3 has 15 residues.

The rearrangement joins TRBV5-1 to TRBJ2-6, with 8 bases aligning to TRBD1. This CDR3 is built from 18 residues. The V segment lost 1 base and the J segment 0 bases; nucleotides outside the gene matches: 6. Per germline, CDR1 SGHRS and CDR2 YFSETQ. CDR3: CASSLRGQVSSGANVLTF. CDR3 DNA: TGCGCCAGCAGCTTGAGGGGACAGGTTTCCTCTGGGGCCAACGTCCTGACTTTC.

This chain uses TRBV24-1 with TRBJ2-3, with 10 nucleotides matching TRBD2. Germline V gene data show CDR1 as KGHDR and CDR2 as SFDVKD. V was clipped by 5 bases and J by 1 base; unmatched bases: 5. The CDR3 is 16 amino acids. CDR3 DNA: TGTGCCACCAGTGGGCTAGCGGGGGCCCGCACAGATACGCAGTATTTT. Protein product: CATSGLAGARTDTQYF.

The chain recombines TRBV27 with TRBJ2-7; maybe TRBD1 (7 bases). V was cut by 6 bases and J by 5 bases, with 17 bases left in between. Germline V CDR1 and CDR2: MNHEY, SMNVEV (reference sequence). The length of the CDR3 is 14 residues. CDR3 residues: CASRPQGGFHEQYF. The DNA for the CDR3 is TGTGCCAGCAGGCCTCAGGGGGGTTTCCACGAGCAGTACTTC.

This sequence joins TRBV28 and TRBJ2-1; 11 bases are a match to TRBD1. CDR3 size: 16 residues. V was pared by 7 bases and J by 0 bases, with 5 bases of the junction left unmatched. Looked up from germline, CDR1 is MDHEN and CDR2 is SYDVKM. The CDR3 coding sequence is TGTGCCAGCACGGGACAGGGGGTTTCCTCCTACAATGAGCAGTTCTTC. Protein: CASTGQGVSSYNEQFF.

The chain employs TRBV3-1 (or the pseudogene TRBV3-2) and TRBJ1-2, with 7 bases lining up with TRBD1. In germline, CDR1 is LGHDT, CDR2 YNNKEL (reference sequence). The CDR3 spans 15 residues. V gave up 4 bases and J gave up 8 bases; unmatched junction bases: 13. The CDR3: CASSRKGAIGWGYTF. In DNA form, the CDR3 reads TGTGCCAGCAGCCGGAAGGGGGCTATTGGATGGGGCTACACCTTC.

V is TRBV12-3 or TRBV12-4 and J is TRBJ1-2; D not certain. This CDR3 has 12 residues. V was cut by 7 bases and J by 8 bases, with 14 bases left in between. Here the CDR3 reads CASTGLGVGYTF. Here the CDR3 DNA reads TGTGCCAGCACCGGGTTGGGAGTCGGCTACACCTTC.

The J gene is TRBJ2-3, the V gene TRBV5-4; TRBD1 might be the D (6 bases). CDR3 length equals 16 residues. The V gene lost 4 bases and the J gene lost 1 base, with 16 bases spanning the gap. CDR1 is SGHNT, CDR2 YYREEE, per germline (reference sequence). This CDR3 is CASSPQGLAGTDTQYF. The CDR3 DNA follows: TGTGCCAGCAGCCCCCAGGGGTTAGCCGGCACAGATACGCAGTATTTT.

V usage is TRBV11-1 and J usage is TRBJ2-3, with unresolved D. Germline V gene lookup returns CDR1 SGHAT and CDR2 FQDESV (reference sequence). The V gene lost 1 base and the J gene lost 0 bases, with 8 bases spanning the gap. The CDR3 runs 15 residues. The chain's CDR3 is CASSLVAGSTDTQYF. Written as DNA, the CDR3 is TGTGCCAGCAGCTTAGTGGCAGGTAGCACAGATACGCAGTATTTT.

The chain employs TRBV3-1 (or the pseudogene TRBV3-2) and TRBJ2-7; D is uncertain. V was trimmed by 4 bases and J by 2 bases, leaving 6 bases between them. Per germline, CDR1 LGHDT and CDR2 YNNKEL (reference sequence). This CDR3 spans 12 amino acids. The DNA of the CDR3 is TGTGCCAGCAGCCTCGACACCTACGAGCAGTACTTC. Its protein product is CASSLDTYEQYF.

This clone has a handful of counts. The V call is TRBV11-3, the J call TRBJ2-3, with unresolved D. The V end was cut by 5 bases, the J end by 0 bases, with 18 bases between. There are 17 residues in the CDR3. Germline V CDR1 and CDR2: SGHNT, YENEEA. CDR3 amino acids: CASSPRTFHTSTDTQYF. The CDR3 nucleotides read TGTGCCAGCAGCCCTAGAACGTTCCACACTAGCACAGATACGCAGTATTTT.

This clone was observed a handful of times. The chain recombines TRBV12-3 or TRBV12-4 with TRBJ2-1, with 12 bases aligning to TRBD2. Losses at the gene ends were 4 bases for V and 12 bases for J; bases not matched to a gene: 4. The CDR3 contains 13 residues. The CDR3 sequence: CASSSLLAGGQFF. In DNA form, the CDR3 reads TGTGCCAGCAGTTCGTTACTAGCGGGGGGGCAGTTCTTC.

CDR3 nucleotides: TGTGCCACCAGTGATTCCGGGACAGGGATACAGCCCCAGCATTTT. Translation: CATSDSGTGIQPQHF. The V and J genes are TRBV24-1 and TRBJ1-5; 9 positions match TRBD1. The CDR3 loop spans 15 amino acids. V lost 2 bases to trimming and J lost 7 bases; unmatched junction nucleotides: 5. Germline assignment: CDR1 KGHDR and CDR2 SFDVKD.

This sequence joins TRBV6-5 and TRBJ1-2; D is undetermined. Trimming took 3 bases from V and 4 from J, leaving 15 bases between them. The CDR3 loop spans 15 amino acids. Germline V gene sequence: CDR1 MNHEY, CDR2 SVGAGI. CDR3 loop: CASSYGAGPPYGYTF. The CDR3 bases are TGTGCCAGCAGTTATGGCGCAGGCCCCCCCTATGGCTACACCTTC.

This clone has just one count. V usage is TRBV5-5 and J usage is TRBJ2-7; no definite D call. V shed 3 bases and J shed 4 bases, with 11 bases lying between them. CDR1 SGHKS and CDR2 YYEKEE come from the germline V gene (reference sequence). This CDR3 has 13 amino acids. The CDR3 spells CASSSGQGYEQYF. The CDR3 DNA sequence: TGTGCCAGCAGCTCAGGCCAAGGATACGAGCAGTACTTC.

The CDR3 coding sequence is TGTGCCAGCAGCTTAGATTTCGGGGGGGACACCGGGGAGCTGTTTTTT. This translates into CASSLDFGGDTGELFF. V usage is TRBV7-2 and J usage is TRBJ2-2, with 8 bases lining up with TRBD2. Germline CDR1 reads SGHTA; CDR2 reads FQGNSA. CDR3 length: 16 residues. Trimming took 1 base from V and 3 from J; bases not matched to a gene: 4.

This clone was recorded a few times. Other DNA sequences of this sample code for an identical CDR3. This sequence joins TRBV7-9 and TRBJ1-4; 9 positions match TRBD1. Germline CDR1 is SEHNR and CDR2 is FQNEAQ (reference sequence). There are 14 residues in the CDR3. V gave up 5 bases and J gave up 5 bases; unmatched junction bases: 3. CDR3 residues: CASSEGQGNEKLFF. The CDR3 DNA sequence: TGTGCCAGCAGCGAGGGACAGGGAAATGAAAAACTGTTTTTT.

This chain joins TRBV18 and TRBJ2-1; a possible D gene is TRBD2 (6 bases). This CDR3 has 15 residues. Germline CDR1 and CDR2: KGHSH and LQKENI. Trimming removed 8 bases at V and 2 bases at J, with 16 bases between. DNA of the CDR3: TGTGCCAGCCGCCGGACGCGGGGTACCTACAATGAGCAGTTCTTC. Its translation is CASRRTRGTYNEQFF.

The chain joins TRBV28 to TRBJ1-3; 8 bases map to TRBD1. V lost 7 bases and J lost 4; bases outside the gene matches: 9. CDR3 size: 15 residues. Germline assignment: CDR1 MDHEN and CDR2 SYDVKM. CDR3 residues: CASNPGGTGGNTIYF. CDR3 sequence (DNA): TGTGCCAGCAACCCAGGGGGCACGGGAGGAAACACCATATATTTT.

The chain has TRBV19 and TRBJ1-3; D is perhaps TRBD1 (5 bases). The CDR3 is 16 residues long. Germline V CDR1 and CDR2: LNHDA, SQIVND (reference sequence). V lost 6 bases and J lost 0, with 15 bases in between. CDR3 amino acids: CASSPRVVGSGNTIYF. The CDR3 DNA sequence: TGTGCCAGTAGCCCCAGGGTGGTTGGCTCTGGAAACACCATATATTTT.

The rearrangement uses TRBV6-5 and TRBJ2-3; 9 positions match TRBD2. CDR1 is MNHEY and CDR2 is SVGAGI in the germline V gene. The J segment lost 2 bases and the V segment lost 7 bases, leaving 7 bases of the junction unmatched. The CDR3 covers 15 residues. The CDR3 nucleotides are TGTGCCAGCACCGAGGGACTAGCCCACACAGATACGCAGTATTTT. Protein sequence: CASTEGLAHTDTQYF.

This clone has only one observation. This chain links TRBV6-4 with TRBJ1-1; maybe TRBD1 (5 bases). There are 13 residues in the CDR3. V lost 6 bases, J lost 2 bases, and 10 bases lay in between. From germline, CDR1 is MRHNA and CDR2 SNTAGT. The CDR3 spells CASSFQGNTEAFF. CDR3 sequence (DNA): TGTGCCAGCAGCTTTCAGGGTAACACTGAAGCTTTCTTT.

The V call is TRBV4-3, the J call TRBJ1-1; the match to TRBD1 covers 7 bases. After removal of 4 bases from V and 5 bases from J, the junction contained 13 bases not matched to a gene. Per germline, CDR1 LGHNA and CDR2 YSLEER. CDR3 length equals 16 residues. The CDR3 sequence is CASSPRNRGSDTEAFF. The DNA for the CDR3 is TGCGCCAGCAGCCCTAGAAACAGGGGTTCTGATACTGAAGCTTTCTTT.

V is TRBV6-5 and J is TRBJ1-6; 8 bases fit TRBD1. The germline V gene has CDR1 MNHEY and CDR2 SVGAGI. The CDR3 runs to 15 residues. V trimming: 7 bases; J trimming: 5 bases; junction bases outside the gene matches: 7. The chain's CDR3 is CASKGTGGDNSPLHF. DNA of the CDR3: TGTGCCAGCAAGGGAACAGGGGGGGATAATTCACCCCTCCACTTT.